This TCR beta chain was captured by sequencing in a study of human T cells and chemical hapten exposure. Study as a whole: Patients, largely female, had alopecia areata, totalis or universalis. Broader study findings: The donors suffered from alopecia, so their immune response may not match that of healthy people.

Separate cDNA molecules received unique molecular identifiers, which the library attached to them. Each CDR3 protein gets one entry after TCRdb re-called the RACE reads with MiXCR. The sample lists about 140,000 distinct CDR3 sequences; 12% were seen once. This clonotype appeared a few times. The antigen remains unidentified. Germline-derived CDR1 and CDR2 are MNHEY and SVGEGT. The V gene lost 6 bases and the J gene lost 7 bases, with 15 bases spanning the gap. The CDR3 contains 14 residues. Specified time point: patch test 2, 6 weeks after DPC sensitization. Treatment meaning: therapeutic diphenylcyclopropenone sensitization with weekly scalp DPC. Sample donors consisted of patients with alopecia, aged 18 to 70 years, who were suitable for DPC.

The rearrangement uses TRBV6-2 or TRBV6-3 and TRBJ1-4, with D perhaps matching TRBD1 (5 bases). Sequencing used whole blood, obtained in connection with sensitization to the hapten diphenylcyclopropenone (DPC). The receptor's source is a woman in her fifties or sixties with alopecia areata. Some clones in this sample may be carry-over from other donors' samples. Here the CDR3 reads CASSSRRGGEKLFF. Here the CDR3 DNA reads TGTGCCAGCAGCTCCCGACGGGGGGGTGAAAAACTGTTTTTT.